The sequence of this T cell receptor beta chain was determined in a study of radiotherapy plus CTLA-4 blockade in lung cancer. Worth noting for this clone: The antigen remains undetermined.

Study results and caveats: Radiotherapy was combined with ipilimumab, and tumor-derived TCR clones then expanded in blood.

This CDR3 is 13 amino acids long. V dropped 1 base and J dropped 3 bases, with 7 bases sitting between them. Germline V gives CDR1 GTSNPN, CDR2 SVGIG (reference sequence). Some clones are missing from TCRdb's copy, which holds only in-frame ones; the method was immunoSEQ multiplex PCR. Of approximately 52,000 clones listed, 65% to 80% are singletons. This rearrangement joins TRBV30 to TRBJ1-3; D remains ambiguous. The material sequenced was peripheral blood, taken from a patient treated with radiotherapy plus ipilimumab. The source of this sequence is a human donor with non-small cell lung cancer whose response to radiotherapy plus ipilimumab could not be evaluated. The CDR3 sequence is CAWSGGFGNTIYF. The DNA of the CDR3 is TGTGCCTGGAGTGGCGGATTTGGAAACACCATATATTTT.